This TCR beta chain was found in a study of T cell changes during pregnancy in multiple sclerosis (dated by TCRdb to the late 2010s). Broadly, across the study: The study examined how the T cell repertoire changed over the course of pregnancy in women with multiple sclerosis.

The method behind the library was the immunoSEQ multiplex PCR assay. TCRdb stores this immuneACCESS table with in-frame sequences only. Part of the clones is absent; in the studies checked, under half of the shortfall reflects unresolved V genes, and no reason is known for the rest. The sample table shows about 23,000 clones, and roughly nine tenths are seen once. The top ten clonotypes cover approximately 8% of the sample. Details on this clone: The target of this receptor is not known. Base quality data are lacking; no much larger clone is found one base away.

V and J are truncated by 0 bases and 2 bases respectively, leaving an intervening sequence of 11 bases. The germline V gene yields MNHEY for CDR1 and SVGAGI for CDR2. The CDR3 has 16 amino acids, counting the end cysteine and phenylalanine. Only the CDR3 DNA is retained, 48 bases long and in frame from the first base. This sample comprised CD8+ T cells from peripheral blood mononuclear cells, obtained after pregnancy. The sequence was obtained from a female donor with multiple sclerosis, enrolled in a pregnancy study. The V and J segments used are TRBV6-5 and TRBJ2-1; TRBD1 could be the D gene, as 6 bases match. The nucleotide sequence reads TGTGCCAGCAGTTACTCGGACAGTAACACCTACAATGAGCAGTTCTTC. It is translated as CASSYSDSNTYNEQFF.